This TCR beta chain was found in a study of blood T cell repertoires in COVID-19. As for the study in general: Donors in the United States, Italy and Spain gave samples during acute or convalescent COVID-19. T cells, B-cell-depleted T cells, or PBMCs provided the cDNA or gDNA that served as material.

Germline CDR1 is SGHNT and CDR2 is YYREEE (reference sequence). The ends lost 0 bases at V and 3 bases at J; junction bases unmatched: 3. The CDR3 is 15 residues long. How the authors handled the data: The assay estimated nucleated cells by amplifying reference gene primers. Using immunoSEQ multiplex PCR, the repertoire was profiled, and TCRdb retains in-frame clones only, with some absent. D and trimming come from the DNA, and the V and J calls and clone size come from that table. The table shows about 150,000 clones, with about 90% occurring only once. The clonotype originates from a man aged 45-65 years with acute or convalescent COVID-19. The specimen sequenced was peripheral blood. V and J are TRBV5-4 and TRBJ2-5; TRBD2 agrees at 9 bases. The CDR3 DNA is TGTGCCAGCAGCTTGGAGGCGGGAGGGGAAGAGACCCAGTACTTC. Amino acids: CASSLEAGGEETQYF.